This T cell receptor beta chain is from a study of regulatory T cells in long-lasting Graves disease. Time point meaning: newly diagnosed GD, antithyroid drugs for less than 3 months. PBMCs were the source of the RNA used for TCR sequencing. Trimming pared 5 bases from V and 4 bases from J, leaving 12 bases between. Germline loops: CDR1 MNHEY, CDR2 SMNVEV (reference sequence). This CDR3 comprises 14 residues. Building of the TCR beta libraries involved iRepertoire HTBI primers and Arm-PCR of CDR3 regions. Each CDR3 protein gets one entry after TCRdb re-called the multiplex PCR reads with MiXCR. The sample includes approximately 540,000 distinct CDR3 sequences, around 13% of them seen just once. There are a few counts of this clonotype. These records were also assigned to another study, of T cells in Graves' hyperthyroidism and ophthalmopathy.

The V call is TRBV27, the J call TRBJ1-5; D may be TRBD1 (6 bases). The sequences come from peripheral blood mononuclear cells (PBMCs), collected at new diagnosis, from a patient treated with antithyroid drugs. The sequence was obtained from a woman under 40 with Graves disease. This chain's CDR3 is CASSGKQGNQPQHF. In nucleotides, the CDR3 is TGTGCCAGCAGTGGCAAACAGGGAAATCAGCCCCAGCATTTT.